These T cell receptor beta chains were read from a single sample in a study of tumor-infiltrating lymphocytes in primary liver carcinoma. TCRdb re-called the multiplex PCR reads through MiXCR, storing one row per CDR3 protein. The sample contains more than 95,000 distinct CDR3 sequences, around 84% of which appear only once. Sequencing was done on a sample of liver tumor tissue from sampling region 3. The receptor source for this set is a middle-aged man with primary liver carcinoma and hepatitis B virus infection. Each CDR3 is given with its conserved first and last residue. The D gene is left open where the match is weak. Only some rows state a clone size, as once, few, many or a class for expanded clones.

clone size,D gene,J gene,V gene,CDR3 DNA,CDR3 protein
.,TRBD2,TRBJ2-4,TRBV11-1,TGTACCAATAGCTTTCCCGGGACTAGCAGGACCAAAAACATTCAGTACTTC,CTNSFPGTSRTKNIQYF
.,.,TRBJ1-5,TRBV28,TGTGCCAGTTCACTAAAGCCCCAGCATTTT,CASSLKPQHF
once,TRBD2,TRBJ2-1,TRBV5-1,TGCCCCAGCAGCCGGACTAGCGGTTCCTACAATGAGCAATTCTTC,CPSSRTSGSYNEQFF
many,TRBD2,TRBJ2-5,TRBV28,TGTGCCAGCAGCCCACCAGCGGGGGTCAACGTACGAACCCAGTACTTC,CASSPPAGVNVRTQYF
.,.,TRBJ1-1,TRBV29-1,TGCAGCGTCCGCCCGTCTGGGAGAAAAACTGAAGCTTTCTTT,CSVRPSGRKTEAFF
once,TRBD1,TRBJ2-5,TRBV6-5,TGTGCCAGCATCTACGCAGGGGGTAAGGAGACCCAGTACTTC,CASIYAGGKETQYF
many,.,TRBJ2-3,TRBV2,TGTGCCAGCAGGCCCCCGGATGGCACAGATACGCAGTATTTT,CASRPPDGTDTQYF
once,.,TRBJ2-7,TRBV12-3/TRBV12-4,TGTGCCAGCAGCCAAGGACTGGGGGCCTATGAGCAGTGTTTC,CASSQGLGAYEQCF
.,TRBD1,TRBJ1-5,TRBV6-2/TRBV6-3,TGTGTCAGCAGTTACGGAGCAGGGGGTCAGCCTCAGCATTTT,CVSSYGAGGQPQHF
many,.,TRBJ1-4,TRBV12-3/TRBV12-4,TGTGCCAGCAGTTTGTTGGGGAACGAAAAACTGTTTTTT,CASSLLGNEKLFF
once,TRBD2,TRBJ2-3,TRBV6-5,TGTGCCGGCAACCCAGGACTAGCGGGAACATACACGCAGTATTTT,CAGNPGLAGTYTQYF
.,.,TRBJ2-2,TRBV29-1,TGCAGCGTTGCGGGGACTGTAGGGCAAACCGGGGAGCTGTTTTTT,CSVAGTVGQTGELFF
once,.,TRBJ2-1,TRBV4-3,TGCGCCGGCAGCCAAGATAGAGGTAGCGGCTACAACGAGCAGTTCTTC,CAGSQDRGSGYNEQFF
once,.,TRBJ1-2,TRBV4-2,TGTGCCAGCAGCCTATCGTCGAGGGGGGGGGGCGCGTCCTATGGCTACACCTTC,CASSLSSRGGGASYGYTF
.,.,TRBJ2-1,TRBV29-1,TGCAGCGCCATGACATCTGGGACCGGCACTCCCTATAAGCAGTTCTTC,CSAMTSGTGTPYKQFF
.,TRBD2,TRBJ2-1,TRBV25-1,TGTGCCGGTACAGCGGGAGGCTCCTACAATGGGCAGTTCTTC,CAGTAGGSYNGQFF
few,TRBD1,TRBJ2-5,TRBV12-3/TRBV12-4,TGTGTCAGCACCCCTGGCCAGGGGGCCCAGTACTTC,CVSTPGQGAQYF
.,TRBD1,TRBJ2-7,TRBV10-3,TGTGCCATCAGCGGGACAGGGGACCCCTACGAGCAATACTTC,CAISGTGDPYEQYF
.,.,TRBJ2-7,TRBV12-3/TRBV12-4,TGTACCAGCAATGTGAAATGGGAGCCCGAGCAGTACTTC,CTSNVKWEPEQYF
.,.,TRBJ1-3,TRBV4-1,TGCGCCAGCAGCCAAGATGGGGAACTTGGGCTCACTGGAAACACCATATATTTT,CASSQDGELGLTGNTIYF
medium-sized,TRBD2,TRBJ2-3,TRBV11-2,TGTGCCAGCAGCTTACAAGCGGGAGTCAGCACAGATACGCAGTATTTT,CASSLQAGVSTDTQYF
.,.,TRBJ1-5,TRBV4-3,TGCGCCAGCAGCCGAGATCTTGGGGGCTGGGGCACAGATACGCAGCATTTT,CASSRDLGGWGTDTQHF
few,TRBD1,TRBJ1-6,TRBV6-6,TGTACCAGCAGTTTAGGGTCAGGGGGCAATTCACCCCTCCACTTT,CTSSLGSGGNSPLHF
.,.,TRBJ2-2,TRBV14,TGTGCCATCAGCCAAGTGCGGGACCTGTTTTTT,CAISQVRDLFF
few,TRBD2,TRBJ2-1,TRBV2,TGTGCCAGCAGCTGGCTAGCGGGCTACAATGAGCAGTTCTTC,CASSWLAGYNEQFF
.,TRBD2,TRBJ2-1,TRBV4-2,TGTGCCAGCATCAAACTTAGCGGGCTCTTCTACAATGAGCAGTTCTTC,CASIKLSGLFYNEQFF
.,.,TRBJ2-3,TRBV5-1,TGCGCCAGCAGTTTGTCTCAAACAGATACGCAGTATTTT,CASSLSQTDTQYF
.,.,TRBJ2-1,TRBV6-2/TRBV6-3,TGTGCCAGTAGCCGGGTAGCGACTAATGAGCAGTTCTTC,CASSRVATNEQFF
once,.,TRBJ1-2,TRBV4-2,TGTGCCAGCAGCCGCCCCGCTCGGGAGGGAAACTATGGCTACACCTTC,CASSRPAREGNYGYTF
.,.,TRBJ1-1,TRBV29-1,TGCAGCGTAGGAACCGGGTGGGATATGAACACTGAAGCTTTCTTT,CSVGTGWDMNTEAFF
.,TRBD1,TRBJ1-2,TRBV28,TGTGCCAGCAGTTTCGGCGGGACAGGGATTCTCTACTTTGGCTACACCTTC,CASSFGGTGILYFGYTF
.,TRBD1,TRBJ1-2,TRBV28,TGTGCCAGCCACATATCGGGACAGGGAACCTATGGCTACACCTTC,CASHISGQGTYGYTF
.,.,TRBJ1-4,TRBV6-5,TGTGCCAGCAGCCCATCATGCGCAACTAATGTAAAACTGTTTTTT,CASSPSCATNVKLFF
large,TRBD1,TRBJ1-2,TRBV29-1,TGCAGCGTCCGATCAGGGGGCGCCTATGGCTACACCTTC,CSVRSGGAYGYTF
.,.,TRBJ1-1,TRBV29-1,TGCATCGTGGGGGGGGGATGGGGAATGAACACTGAAGCTTTCTTT,CIVGGGWGMNTEAFF
.,.,TRBJ2-2,TRBV2,TGTGCCGGCTCGGGCCCAGGGTGGATGAACACCGGGGAGCTGTTTTTT,CAGSGPGWMNTGELFF
.,.,TRBJ1-2,TRBV4-2,TGTGCCAGTACCCAAGATCGAACAGGTTGGGGCTACACCTTC,CASTQDRTGWGYTF
.,TRBD2,TRBJ2-3,TRBV6-1,TGTGCCAGCAGTCTGACTAGCGGGGGATTAGATACGCAGTATTTT,CASSLTSGGLDTQYF
few,TRBD2,TRBJ2-4,TRBV10-1,TGCGCCAGGAGCACACTAGCGGGAAGGACCAAAAACATTCCGTACTTC,CARSTLAGRTKNIPYF
.,.,TRBJ2-2,TRBV29-1,TGCAGCGTTGTGAATAGCGCGGCGAACACCGGCGAGCTGTTTTTT,CSVVNSAANTGELFF
.,.,TRBJ2-2,TRBV12-3/TRBV12-4,TGTGCCAGCAGATTAGCTCCAGCGGGTGTGACCGGGGAGTTGTTTTTT,CASRLAPAGVTGELFF
many,.,TRBJ1-1,TRBV7-3,TGTGCCAGCAGTCCGAGGGGGGGCCGGTACACTGAAGCTTTCTTT,CASSPRGGRYTEAFF